The 3 T cell receptor beta chains listed next were all sequenced from one sample in a study of vaccination and CD4 T cells after COVID-19. Each CDR3 protein is one row after TCRdb ran MiXCR on the PCR reads. In the table there are about 21,000 distinct CDR3 sequences, 50% to 60% of which are singletons. Specimen: CD4+ T cells from blood, collected before SARS-CoV-2 vaccination. The receptors come from a human donor who had recovered from COVID-19.

The gene calls are TRBV7-2 and TRBJ2-2; D remains unclear. V was shortened by 3 bases and J by 8 bases, with 10 bases between the two germline ends. This CDR3 is built from 13 residues. Germline V gives CDR1 SGHTA, CDR2 FQGNSA. In DNA form, the CDR3 reads TGTGCCAGCAGCTTTAGTAGAGGTGGGGAGCTGTTTTTT. Its translation: CASSFSRGGELFF.

The genes are TRBV20-1 and TRBJ2-1; 12 nucleotides line up with TRBD2. The J call is doubtful: the DNA matches TRBJ2-7 better. This CDR3 comprises 16 residues. Germline CDR1 is DFQATT and CDR2 is SNEGSKA (reference sequence). This CDR3 is CSARPRTSGIIYEQYF. CDR3 DNA: TGCAGTGCTAGACCCCGGACTAGCGGGATTATCTACGAGCAGTACTTC.

The rearrangement uses TRBV2 and TRBJ1-3; TRBD1 agrees at 8 bases. With V trimmed by 6 bases and J by 0 bases, 7 bases remained unmatched. The CDR3 is 16 amino acids. Germline CDR1 reads SNHLY; CDR2 reads FYNNEI. The CDR3 DNA reads TGTGCCAGCAGGAAGGACAGGGCAGCCTCTGGAAACACCATATATTTT. Amino acid sequence: CASRKDRAASGNTIYF.